These 21 T cell receptor beta chains share one sample of origin, sequenced in a study of blood T cell repertoires in COVID-19. Here immunoSEQ multiplex PCR was the method, and the copy in TCRdb shows in-frame clones only, minus some. In the table there are about 75,000 clones, about 87% of which are singletons. Sequenced input: peripheral blood. These receptors originate from a human donor in a cohort sampled during active COVID-19.

The V call is TRBV5-4, the J call TRBJ2-5; 8 bases fit TRBD1. The ends lost 4 bases at V and 1 base at J; junction bases unmatched: 6. Germline CDR1 and CDR2: SGHNT and YYREEE (reference sequence). The CDR3 totals 15 residues. CDR3 coding DNA: TGTGCCAGCAGCCCTAAACAGGGGGGCCAAGAGACCCAGTACTTC. Translated: CASSPKQGGQETQYF.

V usage is TRBV5-1 and J usage is TRBJ1-2; D gene uncertain. CDR3 length: 13 residues. The V and J ends lost 0 bases and 11 bases respectively, with 14 bases between them. Germline V lookup: CDR1 SGHRS, CDR2 YFSETQ. This CDR3 reads CASSLGPWEEYTF. CDR3 DNA sequence: TGCGCCAGCAGCTTGGGGCCTTGGGAGGAGTACACCTTC.

The chain joins TRBV7-6 to TRBJ2-1, with a weak D call TRBD1 (5 bases). The germline V gene has CDR1 SGHVS and CDR2 FNYEAQ. There are 15 residues in the CDR3. The V end lost 4 bases, the J end lost 0 bases, and 10 bases lay between the germline ends. The CDR3 reads CASSSDSSSYNEQFF. As DNA, the CDR3 is TGTGCCAGCAGCTCTGACAGTAGCTCCTACAATGAGCAGTTCTTC.

V gene TRBV28 combines with J gene TRBJ1-4; 8 nucleotides agree with TRBD1. Germline lookup yields CDR1 MDHEN and CDR2 SYDVKM. CDR3 length equals 14 residues. V trimming: 6 bases; J trimming: 7 bases; junction bases outside the gene matches: 7. The CDR3, as DNA: TGTGCCAGCAGGATGCAGGGGGCGGGTGAAAAACTGTTTTTT. It encodes CASRMQGAGEKLFF.

V gene TRBV2 combines with J gene TRBJ1-2; weak D call: TRBD1 (5 bases). V was trimmed by 4 bases and J by 6 bases, leaving 18 bases between them. This CDR3 contains 15 residues. The germline CDR1 and CDR2 sequences are SNHLY and FYNNEI. The CDR3 DNA is TGTGCCAGCAGTGCGGGGACTTCCCGGATTAATGGCTACACCTTC. Protein product: CASSAGTSRINGYTF.

This sequence joins TRBV5-5 and TRBJ2-5; the D is unclear. The V gene's germline CDR1 is SGHKS and CDR2 YYEKEE (reference sequence). With 1 base removed from V and 2 bases from J, the gap between germline ends came to 9 bases. This CDR3 region has 14 residues. The CDR3 DNA reads TGTGCCAGCAGCTTGAGCCTAAATCAAGAGACCCAGTACTTC. This translates into CASSLSLNQETQYF.

V usage is TRBV30 and J usage is TRBJ2-7; tentative D call: TRBD2 (5 bases). This CDR3 has 14 amino acids. The V and J ends lost 1 base and 2 bases respectively, with 12 bases between them. Germline V gene lookup returns CDR1 GTSNPN and CDR2 SVGIG (reference sequence). The DNA of the CDR3 is TGTGCCTGGAGTGCAGAGGACGGGGCCTACGAGCAGTACTTC. Its translation is CAWSAEDGAYEQYF.

The genes are TRBV6-5 and TRBJ2-5; perhaps TRBD1 as D (5 bases). The CDR3 has 13 amino acids. V lost 6 bases and J lost 0, with 8 bases in between. Germline CDR1 reads MNHEY; CDR2 reads SVGAGI. The CDR3 DNA is TGTGCCAGCAGCCGGACACACCAAGAGACCCAGTACTTC. This codes for CASSRTHQETQYF.

J is TRBJ1-6 and V is TRBV27; D is perhaps TRBD1 (6 bases). V lost 4 bases, J lost 7 bases, and 17 bases lay in between. Germline CDR1 MNHEY, CDR2 SMNVEV (reference sequence). The CDR3 has 16 residues. CDR3 region: CASSSPGQSINSPLHF. In nucleotides, the CDR3 is TGTGCCAGCAGTTCGCCCGGACAGTCAATCAATTCACCCCTCCACTTT.

The chain recombines TRBV25-1 with TRBJ2-5; tentatively, D is TRBD2 (6 bases). Germline V gene sequence: CDR1 MGHDK, CDR2 SYGVNS. The CDR3 covers 13 residues. With 6 bases removed from V and 1 base from J, the gap between germline ends came to 9 bases. This CDR3 is CASSGGSQETQYF. The CDR3 DNA reads TGTGCCAGCAGCGGGGGTTCCCAAGAGACCCAGTACTTC.

The CDR3 spells CASSFPAYEAKNIQYF. Written as DNA, the CDR3 is TGTGCCAGCAGTTTCCCCGCTTACGAGGCCAAAAACATTCAGTACTTC. The chain joins TRBV28 to TRBJ2-4; no firm D call. V was pared by 3 bases and J by 1 base, with 13 bases between. The length of the CDR3 is 16 residues. CDR1 is MDHEN and CDR2 is SYDVKM in the germline V gene.

In DNA form, the CDR3 reads TGTGCCAGCGAGTCGGGGGGCATCGGAAAACTGTTTTTT. This translates into CASESGGIGKLFF. The J gene is TRBJ1-4, the V gene TRBV6-5, with TRBD1 as a possible D gene (6 bases). This CDR3 has 13 amino acids. Germline V gene data show CDR1 as MNHEY and CDR2 as SVGAGI. Trimming pared 8 bases from V and 10 bases from J, leaving 17 bases between.

This clone turned up a few times. J is TRBJ2-2 and V is TRBV27, with 9 nucleotides matching TRBD2. Germline lookup yields CDR1 MNHEY and CDR2 SMNVEV (reference sequence). Trimming cost V 8 bases and J 5 bases; bases outside gene matches: 9. CDR3 length: 15 amino acids. CDR3 DNA: TGTGCCAGCGGGGATAGCGGGAGTTATACCGGGGAGCTGTTTTTT. Translation: CASGDSGSYTGELFF.

The chain links TRBV7-6 to TRBJ2-3; perhaps TRBD2 as D (5 bases). Germline loops: CDR1 SGHVS, CDR2 FNYEAQ. The CDR3 loop spans 15 amino acids. The V gene lost 6 bases and the J gene lost 6 bases, with 19 bases spanning the gap. CDR3 sequence (DNA): TGTGCCAGCAGTTCCCGGGCGGACTCACCTGATACGCAGTATTTT. It is translated as CASSSRADSPDTQYF.

V and J are TRBV5-1 and TRBJ1-1; no firm D call. V was trimmed by 0 bases and J by 4 bases, leaving 16 bases between them. The CDR3 is 16 residues long. Germline CDR1 and CDR2: SGHRS and YFSETQ. The CDR3 DNA follows: TGCGCCAGCAGCTTGGATTTAGCGTCGCGGAGCACTGAAGCTTTCTTT. It is translated as CASSLDLASRSTEAFF. Supplemented by reference TRBV5-1 and TRBJ1-1, the full variable domain reads KAGVTQTPRYLIKTRGQQVTLSCSPISGHRSVSWYQQTPGQGLQFLFEYFSETQRNKGNFPGRFSGRQFSNSRSEMNVSTLELGDSALYLCASSLDLASRSTEAFFGQGTRLTVV.

The V call is TRBV28, the J call TRBJ1-5; a possible D gene is TRBD1 (5 bases). V was trimmed by 6 bases and J by 0 bases, leaving 12 bases between them. CDR3 length: 15 amino acids. Germline V CDR1 and CDR2: MDHEN, SYDVKM. The CDR3 protein is CASSPRQNSNQPQHF. The CDR3, as DNA: TGTGCCAGCAGCCCCCGACAGAATAGCAATCAGCCCCAGCATTTT.

V is TRBV28 and J is TRBJ1-1; no clear D. This CDR3 contains 10 residues. V shed 10 bases and J shed 0 bases, with 3 bases lying between them. Per the germline V gene, CDR1 is MDHEN and CDR2 is SYDVKM. The CDR3 DNA is TGTGCCACTCTGAACACTGAAGCTTTCTTT. Amino acids: CATLNTEAFF.

This chain uses TRBV4-1 with TRBJ1-2; 10 bases fit TRBD1. From germline, CDR1 is MGHRA and CDR2 YSYEKL. The length of the CDR3 is 17 residues. The ends lost 3 bases at V and 4 bases at J; junction bases unmatched: 11. In DNA form, the CDR3 reads TGCGCCAGCAGCCAGCGACAGGGGGCGGAATTAATCTATGGCTACACCTTC. Translating gives CASSQRQGAELIYGYTF.

The genes are TRBV5-1 and TRBJ1-3, with D perhaps matching TRBD1 (5 bases). Trimming removed 4 bases at V and 0 bases at J, with 17 bases between. CDR1 is SGHRS and CDR2 is YFSETQ in the germline V gene. CDR3 length equals 17 residues. The CDR3 bases are TGCGCCAGCAGCCCGGGTGGACCGGACAACTCTGGAAACACCATATATTTT. Translation gives CASSPGGPDNSGNTIYF.

The chain uses TRBV14 and TRBJ2-3, with 11 bases that match TRBD2. Germline V lookup: CDR1 SGHDN, CDR2 FVKESK. The CDR3 consists of 15 residues. V dropped 5 bases and J dropped 4; count of bases not matched to a gene: 5. The CDR3 is CASSGLAGGADTQYF. In DNA form, the CDR3 reads TGTGCCAGCAGCGGTCTAGCGGGAGGTGCAGATACGCAGTATTTT.

The rearrangement joins TRBV29-1 to TRBJ1-2, with a possible D match to TRBD1 (5 bases). Germline V gives CDR1 SQVTM, CDR2 ANQGSEA. Between the trimmed V and J ends, which lost 6 bases and 0 bases, there was a span of 11 bases. The CDR3 extends over 13 amino acids. CDR3 protein: CSVGREANYGYTF. The CDR3 nucleotides are TGCAGCGTAGGCAGGGAAGCTAACTATGGCTACACCTTC.